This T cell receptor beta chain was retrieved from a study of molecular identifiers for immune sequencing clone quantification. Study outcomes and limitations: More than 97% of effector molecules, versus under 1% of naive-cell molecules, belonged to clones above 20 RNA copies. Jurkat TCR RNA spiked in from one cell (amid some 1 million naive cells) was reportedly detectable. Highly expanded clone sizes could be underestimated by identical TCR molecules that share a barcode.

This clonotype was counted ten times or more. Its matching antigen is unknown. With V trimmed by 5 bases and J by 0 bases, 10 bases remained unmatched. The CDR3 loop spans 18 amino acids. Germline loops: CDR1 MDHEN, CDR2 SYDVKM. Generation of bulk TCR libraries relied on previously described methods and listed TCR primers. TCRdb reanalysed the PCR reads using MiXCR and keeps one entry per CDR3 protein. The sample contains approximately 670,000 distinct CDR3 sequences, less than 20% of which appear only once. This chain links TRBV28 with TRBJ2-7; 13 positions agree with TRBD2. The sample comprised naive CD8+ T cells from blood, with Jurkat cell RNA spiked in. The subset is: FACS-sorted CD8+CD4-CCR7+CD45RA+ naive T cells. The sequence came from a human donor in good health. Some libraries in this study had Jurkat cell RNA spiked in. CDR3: CASSTRTSGSGSSYEQYF. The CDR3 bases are TGTGCCAGCAGTACTCGGACTAGCGGGAGCGGTAGCTCCTACGAGCAGTACTTC.